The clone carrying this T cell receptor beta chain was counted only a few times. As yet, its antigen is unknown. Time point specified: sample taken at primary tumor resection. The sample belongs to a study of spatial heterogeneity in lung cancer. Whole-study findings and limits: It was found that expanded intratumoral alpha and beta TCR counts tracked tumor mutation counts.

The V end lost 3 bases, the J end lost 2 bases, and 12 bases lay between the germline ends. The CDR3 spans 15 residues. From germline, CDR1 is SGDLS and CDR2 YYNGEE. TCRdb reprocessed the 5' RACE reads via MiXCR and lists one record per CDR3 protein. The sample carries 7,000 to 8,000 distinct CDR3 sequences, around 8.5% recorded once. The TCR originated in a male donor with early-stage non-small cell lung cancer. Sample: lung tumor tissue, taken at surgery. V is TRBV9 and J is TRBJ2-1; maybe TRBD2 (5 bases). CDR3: CASSAEGSAYNEQFF. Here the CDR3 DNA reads TGTGCCAGCAGCGCCGAAGGGAGCGCCTACAATGAGCAGTTCTTC. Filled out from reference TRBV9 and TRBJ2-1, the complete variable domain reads DSGVTQTPKHLITATGQRVTLRCSPRSGDLSVYWYQQSLDQGLQFLIQYYNGEERAKGNILERFSAQQFPDLHSELNLSSLELGDSALYFCASSAEGSAYNEQFFGPGTRLTVL.